This T cell receptor (beta chain) came from a study of blood T cell repertoires in COVID-19. Across the whole study: Sites in the United States, Italy and Spain provided acute and convalescent COVID-19 samples. Nucleic acid was either cDNA or gDNA, and it came from T cells, B-cell-depleted T cells, or PBMCs.

Recruitment covered about 26 US areas and drew participants whose ages spanned about 18 to 95 years. Recovered participants had two consecutive negative NP/OP PCR tests, healthcare professional clearance, or symptom resolution. Profiled with immunoSEQ multiplex PCR; TCRdb holds only in-frame clones, not every one. The data show approximately 480,000 clones, with about nine tenths seen just once and about 0.7% held by the top ten. V was cut by 8 bases and J by 0 bases, with 16 bases left in between. The CDR3 length is 15 residues. Germline V lookup: CDR1 MNHEY, CDR2 SVGAGI. The TCR originated in a woman younger than 35 who had recovered from COVID-19. Sequenced input: PBMCs or T cells enriched from blood (not recorded which). This rearrangement joins TRBV6-5 to TRBJ1-2; a possible D gene is TRBD1 (5 bases). CDR3 sequence: CASDPNRHPNYGYTF. The CDR3 DNA sequence: TGTGCCAGCGACCCTAACAGGCACCCTAACTATGGCTACACCTTC.